A selection of T cell receptor beta chains follows, all from one sample in a study of blood T cell repertoires in COVID-19. TCRdb keeps only in-frame clones here, not all; method: immunoSEQ multiplex PCR. The table includes tens of thousands of clones, about 85% detected once. Sequenced sample: peripheral blood. Receptors originate from a human donor in a cohort sampled during active COVID-19. Each CDR3 is given with its conserved first and last residue. Each record gives: CDR3 protein, CDR3 DNA, V gene, clone size, D gene, J gene. The D gene is left open where the match is weak. Not every row has a clone size; where given, it reads once, few, many or a size class.

CDR3aa: CASNPSGTNEQYF
CDR3nt: TGTGCCAGCAATCCCTCGGGGACAAACGAGCAGTACTTC
v_gene: TRBV6-5
abundance: many
d_gene: .
j_gene: TRBJ2-7

CDR3aa: CASSLEVGENIQYF
CDR3nt: TGCGCCAGCAGCTTGGAAGTAGGGGAAAACATTCAGTACTTC
v_gene: TRBV5-1
abundance: .
d_gene: .
j_gene: TRBJ2-4

CDR3aa: CASSRDRDQPQHF
CDR3nt: TGTGCCAGCAGCAGGGACAGAGATCAGCCCCAGCATTTT
v_gene: TRBV12-3/TRBV12-4
abundance: once
d_gene: TRBD1
j_gene: TRBJ1-5

CDR3aa: CASRQTRDRGYEQYF
CDR3nt: TGTGCCAGTAGGCAAACAAGGGACAGGGGCTACGAGCAGTACTTC
v_gene: TRBV19
abundance: once
d_gene: TRBD1
j_gene: TRBJ2-7

CDR3aa: CASIDMTNIQYF
CDR3nt: TGCGCCAGCATCGACATGACCAACATTCAGTACTTC
v_gene: TRBV23-1
abundance: .
d_gene: .
j_gene: TRBJ2-4

CDR3aa: CASLPWRQGRVGELFF
CDR3nt: TGTGCCAGTTTGCCCTGGCGACAGGGAAGGGTCGGGGAGCTGTTTTTT
v_gene: TRBV19
abundance: .
d_gene: TRBD1
j_gene: TRBJ2-2

CDR3aa: CASSNRAPGADTQYF
CDR3nt: TGCGCCAGCAGTAACCGGGCCCCGGGGGCAGATACGCAGTATTTT
v_gene: TRBV5-1
abundance: .
d_gene: .
j_gene: TRBJ2-3

CDR3aa: CASSPPTSGGKNTQYF
CDR3nt: TGTGCCAGCAGTCCGCCGACTAGCGGGGGCAAAAATACGCAGTATTTT
v_gene: TRBV7-2
abundance: .
d_gene: TRBD2
j_gene: TRBJ2-3

CDR3aa: CASSLGLNTGELFF
CDR3nt: TGTGCCAGCAGCTTAGGACTGAACACCGGGGAGCTGTTTTTT
v_gene: TRBV7-9
abundance: .
d_gene: .
j_gene: TRBJ2-2

CDR3aa: CASSDRTSGRAFYEQYF
CDR3nt: TGTGCCAGCAGTGATAGGACTAGCGGGAGGGCCTTCTACGAGCAGTACTTC
v_gene: TRBV2
abundance: .
d_gene: TRBD2
j_gene: TRBJ2-7

CDR3aa: CASSLKGDTQYF
CDR3nt: TGTGCCAGCAGTTTAAAGGGGGATACGCAGTATTTT
v_gene: TRBV27
abundance: .
d_gene: .
j_gene: TRBJ2-3

CDR3aa: CASSQFYGTGELFF
CDR3nt: TGTGCCAGCAGCCAATTTTACGGCACCGGGGAGCTGTTTTTT
v_gene: TRBV4-2
abundance: once
d_gene: .
j_gene: TRBJ2-2

CDR3aa: CSVETSGSRYEQYF
CDR3nt: TGCAGCGTTGAGACTAGCGGGAGCCGCTACGAGCAGTACTTC
v_gene: TRBV29-1
abundance: .
d_gene: TRBD2
j_gene: TRBJ2-7

CDR3aa: CASNRGGDQPQHF
CDR3nt: TGTGCCAGCAACAGGGGCGGGGATCAGCCCCAGCATTTT
v_gene: TRBV6-5
abundance: .
d_gene: TRBD1
j_gene: TRBJ1-5

CDR3aa: CAIQDRVGQPQHF
CDR3nt: TGTGCCATTCAGGACAGGGTGGGGCAGCCCCAGCATTTT
v_gene: TRBV19
abundance: once
d_gene: TRBD1
j_gene: TRBJ1-5

CDR3aa: CASSVTGTSGGATGNEQFF
CDR3nt: TGTGCCAGCAGCGTCACCGGGACTAGCGGGGGGGCCACGGGGAATGAGCAGTTCTTC
v_gene: TRBV3-1/TRBV3-2
abundance: .
d_gene: TRBD2
j_gene: TRBJ2-1

CDR3aa: CASSIPRGENTEAFF
CDR3nt: TGTGCCAGTAGTATCCCCCGGGGGGAGAACACTGAAGCTTTCTTT
v_gene: TRBV19
abundance: .
d_gene: .
j_gene: TRBJ1-1

CDR3aa: CASSPRVGNTIYF
CDR3nt: TGTGCCAGCAGCCCCCGGGTTGGAAACACCATATATTTT
v_gene: TRBV3-1/TRBV3-2
abundance: few
d_gene: .
j_gene: TRBJ1-3

CDR3aa: CASSDSPRGGHNEQFF
CDR3nt: TGTGCCAGCAGTGACTCGCCGCGGGGGGGGCACAATGAGCAGTTCTTC
v_gene: TRBV6-4
abundance: .
d_gene: TRBD2
j_gene: TRBJ2-1

CDR3aa: CASGISDRAIGGYTF
CDR3nt: TGTGCTAGTGGAATATCCGACAGGGCAATTGGTGGCTACACCTTC
v_gene: TRBV12-5
abundance: .
d_gene: TRBD1
j_gene: TRBJ1-2